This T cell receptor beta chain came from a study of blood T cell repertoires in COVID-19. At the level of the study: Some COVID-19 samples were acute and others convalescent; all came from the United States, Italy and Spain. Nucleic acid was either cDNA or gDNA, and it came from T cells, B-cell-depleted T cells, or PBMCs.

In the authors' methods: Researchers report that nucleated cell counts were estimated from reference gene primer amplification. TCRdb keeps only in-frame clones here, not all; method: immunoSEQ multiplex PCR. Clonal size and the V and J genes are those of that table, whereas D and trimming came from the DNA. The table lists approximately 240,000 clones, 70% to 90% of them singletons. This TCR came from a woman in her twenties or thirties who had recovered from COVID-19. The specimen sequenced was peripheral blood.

CDR3 protein: CASSPLTGVPYGYTF. DNA of the CDR3: TGTGCCAGCAGCCCCCTAACAGGGGTCCCCTATGGCTACACCTTC. The rearrangement uses TRBV6-5 and TRBJ1-2; TRBD1 aligns across 7 bases. Germline loops: CDR1 MNHEY, CDR2 SVGAGI. J lost 4 bases, V lost 6 bases, and 11 bases had no gene match. The CDR3 totals 15 residues.